The clone carrying this T cell receptor beta chain was picked up a small number of times. The target antigen is unknown. Purity exceeding 95% was reached by all sorted populations. Expressed TCRB transcripts were sequenced because the entire RNA isolate underwent reverse transcription. Sequencing used immunoSEQ multiplex PCR; TCRdb keeps in-frame clones, though not all of them. Of some 190,000 clones in the sample, approximately 8.4% were seen once. The CDR3 spans 16 residues. Germline V gene sequence: CDR1 KGHSH, CDR2 LQKENI. Trimming removed 0 bases from V and 4 bases from J; junction bases left unmatched: 1. This specimen belongs to a study of beta chain features in type 1 diabetes. Study-wide results and limits: Researchers report that Type 1 diabetes patients had moderately but significantly shorter TCRB CDR3s across all four CD4+ subsets.

The clonotype was recovered from a man between 18 and 29 years old with type 1 diabetes. J is TRBJ2-1 and V is TRBV18; 12 bases align to TRBD2. Sequencing input: central memory CD4+ T cells from blood. The CDR3 DNA reads TGTGCCAGCTCACCACCAGGACTAGCGGGATACAATGAGCAGTTCTTC. The encoded protein is CASSPPGLAGYNEQFF.